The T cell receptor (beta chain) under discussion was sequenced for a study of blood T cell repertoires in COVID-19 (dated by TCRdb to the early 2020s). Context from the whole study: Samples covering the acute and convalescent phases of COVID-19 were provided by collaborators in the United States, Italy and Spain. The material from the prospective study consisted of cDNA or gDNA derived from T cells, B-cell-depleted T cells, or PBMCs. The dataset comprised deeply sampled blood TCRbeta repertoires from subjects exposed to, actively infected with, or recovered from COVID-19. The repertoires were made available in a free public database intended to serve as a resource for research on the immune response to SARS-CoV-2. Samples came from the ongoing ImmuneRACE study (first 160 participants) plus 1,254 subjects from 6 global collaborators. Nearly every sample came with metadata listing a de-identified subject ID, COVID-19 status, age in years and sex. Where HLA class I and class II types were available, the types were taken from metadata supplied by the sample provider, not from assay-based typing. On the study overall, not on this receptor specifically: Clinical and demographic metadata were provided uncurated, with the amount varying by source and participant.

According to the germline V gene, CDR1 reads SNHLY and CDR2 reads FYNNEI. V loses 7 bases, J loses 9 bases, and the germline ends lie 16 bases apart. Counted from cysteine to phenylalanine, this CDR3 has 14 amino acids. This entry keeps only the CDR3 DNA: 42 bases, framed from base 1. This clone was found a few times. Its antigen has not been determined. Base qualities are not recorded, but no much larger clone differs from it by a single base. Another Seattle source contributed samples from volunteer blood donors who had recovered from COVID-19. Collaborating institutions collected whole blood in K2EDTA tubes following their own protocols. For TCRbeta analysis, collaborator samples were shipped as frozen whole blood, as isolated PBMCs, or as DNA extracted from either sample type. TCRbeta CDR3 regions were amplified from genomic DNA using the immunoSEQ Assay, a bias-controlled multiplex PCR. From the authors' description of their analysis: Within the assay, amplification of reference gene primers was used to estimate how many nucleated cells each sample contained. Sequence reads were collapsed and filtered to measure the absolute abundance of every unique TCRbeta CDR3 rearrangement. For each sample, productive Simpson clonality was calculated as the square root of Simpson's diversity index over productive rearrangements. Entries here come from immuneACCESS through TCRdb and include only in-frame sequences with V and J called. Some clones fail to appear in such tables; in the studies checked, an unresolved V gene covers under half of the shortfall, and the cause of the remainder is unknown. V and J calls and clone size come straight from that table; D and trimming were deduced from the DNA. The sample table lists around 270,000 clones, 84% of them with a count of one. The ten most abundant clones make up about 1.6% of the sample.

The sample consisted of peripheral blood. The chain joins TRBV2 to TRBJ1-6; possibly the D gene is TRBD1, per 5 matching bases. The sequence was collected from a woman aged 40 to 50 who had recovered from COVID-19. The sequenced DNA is TGTGCCAGCACCGCGGGACTTGTGGGTTCACCCCTCCACTTT. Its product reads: CASTAGLVGSPLHF.